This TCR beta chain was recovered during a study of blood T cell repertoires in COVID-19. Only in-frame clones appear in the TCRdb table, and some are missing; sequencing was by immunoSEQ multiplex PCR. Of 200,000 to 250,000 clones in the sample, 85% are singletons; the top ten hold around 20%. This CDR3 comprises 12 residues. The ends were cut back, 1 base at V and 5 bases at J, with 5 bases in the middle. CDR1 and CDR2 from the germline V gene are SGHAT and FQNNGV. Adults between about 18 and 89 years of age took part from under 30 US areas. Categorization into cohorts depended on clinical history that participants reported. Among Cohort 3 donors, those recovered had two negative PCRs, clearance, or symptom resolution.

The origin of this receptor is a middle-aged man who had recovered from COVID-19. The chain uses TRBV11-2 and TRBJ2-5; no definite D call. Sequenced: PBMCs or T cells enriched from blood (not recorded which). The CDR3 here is CASSLARETQYF. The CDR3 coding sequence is TGTGCCAGCAGCTTAGCTAGGGAGACCCAGTACTTC.